The 29 T cell receptor beta chains below come from one sample, sequenced in a study of molecular identifiers for immune sequencing clone quantification. MiXCR was run by TCRdb on the PCR reads, yielding one entry per CDR3 protein. The top ten hold about 0.8% of the sample, which has roughly 630,000 distinct CDR3 sequences, about 25% seen once. Sequenced: naive CD8+ T cells from blood, with Jurkat cell RNA spiked in. Subset of the sample: FACS-sorted CD8+CD4-CCR7+CD45RA+ naive T cells. The receptor set was obtained from a human donor in good health. Some libraries in this study had Jurkat cell RNA spiked in.

This clonotype was detected a few times. V gene TRBV7-9 combines with J gene TRBJ1-1; D remains ambiguous. Germline CDR1 SEHNR, CDR2 FQNEAQ (reference sequence). Trimming cost V 2 bases and J 10 bases, with 14 bases left between them. CDR3 length: 13 residues. The CDR3 nucleotides are TGTGCCAGCAGCTTATCATCGGGGTTTGGAGCTTTCTTT. This translates into CASSLSSGFGAFF.

This sequence joins TRBV12-3 or TRBV12-4 and TRBJ2-7; a weak D match, TRBD1 (5 bases). This CDR3 region has 14 residues. V was trimmed by 3 bases and J by 2 bases, leaving 11 bases between them. CDR3 in DNA: TGTGCCAGCAGTTTTACAGGCTCGGCCTACGAGCAGTACTTC. This codes for CASSFTGSAYEQYF.

The DNA for the CDR3 is TGTGCCAGCAGCCAAATGCCCGGACTTATTAACTACGAGCAGTACTTC. Amino acids: CASSQMPGLINYEQYF. The chain links TRBV27 to TRBJ2-7, with TRBD2 as a possible D gene (5 bases). Germline CDR1 MNHEY, CDR2 SMNVEV (reference sequence). V was shortened by 6 bases and J by 3 bases, with 21 bases between the two germline ends. The CDR3 covers 16 residues.

J is TRBJ2-2 and V is TRBV10-2, with 8 bases aligning to TRBD1. This CDR3 is 13 amino acids long. Trimming cost V 11 bases and J 1 base; bases outside gene matches: 3. CDR1 and CDR2 (germline): WSHSY, SAAADI. As DNA, the CDR3 is TGCGCCGGTACAGGGGGGAACACCGGGGAGCTGTTTTTT. It yields the protein CAGTGGNTGELFF.

This clonotype came up many times. The CDR3 DNA sequence: TGTGCCAGCAGTCCGGTGGGGGGCAGTAACTATGGCTACACCTTC. It codes for CASSPVGGSNYGYTF. The gene calls are TRBV27 and TRBJ1-2; tentatively, D is TRBD1 (6 bases). Deletions cut 5 bases from V and 1 base from J, with 14 bases between. The germline V gene has CDR1 MNHEY and CDR2 SMNVEV (reference sequence). The CDR3 has 15 residues.

As for this clonotype: This may be a read error, as it is one base from a much larger clone. This chain links TRBV29-1 with TRBJ2-7; 7 positions agree with TRBD1. There are 12 residues in the CDR3. Germline values: CDR1 SQVTM, CDR2 ANQGSEA. The CDR3 nucleotides read TGCAGCGTTGGACAGGGTTCCTACGGGCAGTACTTC. Translation: CSVGQGSYGQYF.

In its sample, this clonotype was seen many times. The chain combines TRBV2 with TRBJ1-4; D ambiguous. The CDR3 is 16 amino acids. The V and J ends lost 1 base and 6 bases respectively, with 15 bases between them. Germline V lookup: CDR1 SNHLY, CDR2 FYNNEI. The CDR3 nucleotides read TGTGCCAGCAGTGAAGAGTCTGGTTCGGTTGATGAAAAACTGTTTTTT. Translated, it gives CASSEESGSVDEKLFF.

V usage is TRBV7-9 and J usage is TRBJ2-7; tentatively, D is TRBD1 (7 bases). Per germline, CDR1 SEHNR and CDR2 FQNEAQ (reference sequence). V lost 5 bases to trimming and J lost 5 bases, with 19 bases between them. The CDR3 contains 15 residues. The CDR3 DNA reads TGTGCCAGCAGCCCAGGGGGGACACCTATCCACGAGCAGTACTTC. It specifies CASSPGGTPIHEQYF.

This clonotype was detected many times. CDR3 sequence (DNA): TGCGCCAGCAGCCAGAGAGTCGGAATAAATGAAAAACTGTTTTTT. It yields the protein CASSQRVGINEKLFF. The chain combines TRBV4-1 with TRBJ1-4; D is uncertain. V gave up 3 bases and J gave up 5 bases, with 13 bases separating them. The CDR3 consists of 15 residues. Germline CDR1 and CDR2: MGHRA and YSYEKL.

Turning to this clonotype: With a much larger clone just one base away, this may be a read error. V gene TRBV24-1 combines with J gene TRBJ2-2; 8 bases are shared with TRBD2. The CDR3 consists of 16 residues. Germline lookup yields CDR1 KGHDR and CDR2 SFDVKD. The CDR3 reads CAASDQTSANTGELFF. DNA of the CDR3: TGTGCCGCCAGTGATCAGACTAGCGCGAACACCGGGGAGCTGTTTTTT.

A remark on this clonotype: At one of its ends the junction is not consistent with the germline gene, which may arise from a read error. The genes are TRBV7-6 and TRBJ2-7; D gene unclear. Per germline, CDR1 SGHVS and CDR2 FNYEAQ. The CDR3 covers 15 residues. In DNA form, the CDR3 reads TGTGCCAGCGGCTTAGGGCGGTCTGGGACCTACGAGCAGTACTTC. Translated: CASGLGRSGTYEQYF.

Concerning this clonotype itself: Given a much more abundant clone one base away, this may be a read error. CDR3 residues: CSVVGHANTGEPFF. The CDR3 coding sequence is TGCAGCGTTGTAGGGCACGCGAACACCGGGGAGCCGTTTTTT. The chain uses TRBV29-1 and TRBJ2-2; possible D gene TRBD2, 5 bases. Looked up from germline, CDR1 is SQVTM and CDR2 is ANQGSEA. The CDR3 runs to 14 residues.

This chain joins TRBV14 and TRBJ2-6; D unclear. Trimming removed 0 bases at V and 2 bases at J, with 8 bases between. This CDR3 has 16 amino acids. The germline gives CDR1 SGHDN, CDR2 FVKESK. CDR3 region: CASSQDPGTGANVLTF. CDR3 sequence (DNA): TGTGCCAGCAGCCAAGATCCAGGTACTGGGGCCAACGTCCTGACTTTC.

Concerning this clonotype: Germline is not matched at one junction end, which may reflect a read error. J is TRBJ1-3 and V is TRBV6-6; 9 positions match TRBD1. This CDR3 region has 17 residues. Germline-derived CDR1 and CDR2 are MNHNY and SVGAGI (reference sequence). CDR3 bases: TGTGCCAGCAGTCCCTACGAACAGGGGGCCCCTGGAAAAACCATATATTTT. It codes for CASSPYEQGAPGKTIYF.

The chain combines TRBV28 with TRBJ1-2; no definite D call. This CDR3 is 15 amino acids long. CDR1 MDHEN and CDR2 SYDVKM come from the germline V gene. The V gene lost 3 bases and the J gene lost 4 bases, with 15 bases spanning the gap. CDR3 in DNA: TGTGCCAGCAGTTTCCCTCCTCCCCTAGGCTATGGCTACACCTTC. It is translated as CASSFPPPLGYGYTF.

The V call is TRBV20-1, the J call TRBJ2-1; TRBD2 aligns across 13 bases. The ends lost 0 bases at V and 3 bases at J; junction bases unmatched: 5. Germline V gene lookup returns CDR1 DFQATT and CDR2 SNEGSKA (reference sequence). The CDR3 is 17 residues long. The DNA of the CDR3 is TGCAGTGCTAGAGACCGACTAGCGGGGGGCCGCTACAATGAGCAGTTCTTC. Amino acid sequence: CSARDRLAGGRYNEQFF.

In the case of this clonotype: A much larger clone differs by one base, so this may be a read error. The chain has TRBV9 and TRBJ2-3, with 8 bases that match TRBD2. The CDR3 covers 16 residues. The germline V gene encodes CDR1 SGDLS and CDR2 YYNGEE. CDR3 DNA sequence: TGTGCCAGCAACGTAGCAGCGGGAGATTTGACAGATACGCAGTATTTT. Translating it yields CASNVAAGDLTDTQYF. The full variable domain, in which reference TRBV9 and TRBJ2-3 provide the parts outside the CDR3, is DSGVTQTPKHLITATGQRVTLRCSPRSGDLSVYWYQQSLDQGLQFLIQYYNGEERAKGNILERFSAQQFPDLHSELNLSSLELGDSALYFCASNVAAGDLTDTQYFGPGTRLTVL.

The V and J genes are TRBV7-9 and TRBJ1-1, with D possibly TRBD1 on 5 matching bases. This CDR3 spans 15 amino acids. Germline V gene data show CDR1 as SEHNR and CDR2 as FQNEAQ (reference sequence). Trimming removed 2 bases from V and 12 bases from J, with 22 bases in between. The CDR3 is CASSLPNWDPRGTFF. In DNA form, the CDR3 reads TGTGCCAGCAGCTTACCAAACTGGGACCCGAGGGGTACTTTCTTT.

As to this clonotype: This may stem from a read error, because a much larger clone lies one nucleotide away. This chain uses TRBV27 with TRBJ1-6, with D maybe TRBD1 (5 bases). Germline V gene sequence: CDR1 MNHEY, CDR2 SMNVEV (reference sequence). The CDR3 loop spans 15 amino acids. DNA of the CDR3: TGTGCCAGCAGTCACGTGGGACCAAATAAATCACCCCTCCACTTT. Translation gives CASSHVGPNKSPLHF.

A note on this clonotype: A single base separates this from a much larger clone, so it may be a read error. This chain joins TRBV28 and TRBJ1-1; D ambiguous. The V gene's germline CDR1 is MDHEN and CDR2 SYDVKM. The V end lost 4 bases, the J end lost 1 base, and 7 bases lay between the germline ends. This CDR3 region has 13 residues. Here the CDR3 DNA reads TGTGCCAGCAGTTCGGCAGGGAACACTGAAGCTTTCTTT. Translating it yields CASSSAGNTEAFF.

This clonotype was detected ten times or more. CDR3 in DNA: TGTGCCAGCAGGACGACGATTGCGGGAGGTCCGTACTTC. Translated: CASRTTIAGGPYF. This rearrangement joins TRBV27 to TRBJ2-7; 8 bases are a match to TRBD2. This CDR3 region has 13 residues. The germline V gene encodes CDR1 MNHEY and CDR2 SMNVEV (reference sequence). Trimming cost V 6 bases and J 12 bases; bases outside gene matches: 13.

The V gene is TRBV3-1, the J gene TRBJ2-5; D gene unclear. Deletions cut 2 bases from V and 2 bases from J, with 3 bases between. The CDR3 length is 12 residues. Germline V gives CDR1 LGHDT, CDR2 YNNKEL (reference sequence). The CDR3 region has the DNA TGTGCCAGCAGCCAACCACAAGAGACCCAGTACTTC. Its translation is CASSQPQETQYF.

Details on this clonotype: One base away lies a much larger clone, so this may be a sequencing read error. V usage is TRBV2 and J usage is TRBJ2-6; D is perhaps TRBD1 (5 bases). Germline V gene lookup returns CDR1 SNHLY and CDR2 FYNNEI. The CDR3 length is 15 residues. CDR3 nucleotides: TGTGCCAGCTCCCCCGGGCGCTCTGGGGCCAACGTCCTGCCTTTC. It codes for CASSPGRSGANVLPF.

For this clonotype: A much larger clone lies one base from this, so it may be a read error. The rearrangement joins TRBV4-3 to TRBJ2-7; 7 nucleotides match TRBD2. Germline V lookup: CDR1 LGHNA, CDR2 YSLEER. After removal of 7 bases from V and 4 bases from J, the junction contained 25 bases not matched to a gene. This CDR3 has 19 residues. The DNA for the CDR3 is TGCGCCAGCAACCAGCATGCAGCGGGGAGAAATTTAGGGGATTACGAGCAGTACTTC. Translating it yields CASNQHAAGRNLGDYEQYF.

Many counts were recorded for this clonotype. The V call is TRBV4-3, the J call TRBJ2-4, with TRBD1 identical over 7 bases. J lost 2 bases, V lost 1 base, and 11 bases had no gene match. Germline lookup yields CDR1 LGHNA and CDR2 YSLEER. The CDR3 spans 18 residues. CDR3 DNA sequence: TGCGCCAGCAGCCAAGTTTTTTCGACAGGGCGTACCAAAAACATTCAGTACTTC. Its translation is CASSQVFSTGRTKNIQYF.

The chain recombines TRBV28 with TRBJ1-1; a weak D match, TRBD1 (5 bases). Trimming cost V 3 bases and J 1 base, with 24 bases left between them. Germline lookup yields CDR1 MDHEN and CDR2 SYDVKM. CDR3 length equals 19 residues. CDR3 DNA: TGTGCCAGCAGTTTGACCCTACTCCCCGGGGGGAGGTGGAACACTGAAGCTTTCTTT. Its protein is CASSLTLLPGGRWNTEAFF.

This clonotype came up many times. J is TRBJ2-5 and V is TRBV27; tentatively, D is TRBD1 (6 bases). This CDR3 is 14 amino acids long. Germline V gene data show CDR1 as MNHEY and CDR2 as SMNVEV (reference sequence). V was cut by 0 bases and J by 3 bases, with 8 bases left in between. The CDR3 nucleotides are TGTGCCAGCAGTTTATCGGACAGCAAAGAGACCCAGTACTTC. It translates to CASSLSDSKETQYF.

In its sample, this clonotype was seen a few times. The chain joins TRBV15 to TRBJ2-5; D may match TRBD1 or TRBD2 (6 bases each). The CDR3 loop spans 15 amino acids. Germline CDR1 reads LNHNV; CDR2 reads YYDKDF (reference sequence). Trimming shortened V by 1 base and J by 2 bases, and 11 bases separated the two germline ends. The CDR3: CATSRARGQQETQYF. For the CDR3, the DNA is TGTGCCACCAGCAGAGCCCGGGGGCAGCAAGAGACCCAGTACTTC.

Remarks on this clonotype: The germline gene is not matched at one end of the junction; a read error may be the cause. The genes are TRBV18 and TRBJ2-7; D not certain. Germline CDR1 reads KGHSH; CDR2 reads LQKENI. The length of the CDR3 is 13 residues. The CDR3 DNA sequence: TGTGCCGGCTCCGGCCTCCGAACCTATGAGCAGTACTTC. Translating it yields CAGSGLRTYEQYF.